A selection of T cell receptor beta chains follows, all from one sample in a study of T cells in Graves' hyperthyroidism and ophthalmopathy. Using its own MiXCR run on the multiplex PCR reads, TCRdb lists one record per CDR3 protein. The sample shows around 300,000 distinct CDR3 sequences, around 20% of them seen only once. Sequences were obtained from blood. Receptors originate from a man aged 45-65 years with Graves' ophthalmopathy. The CDR3 runs from the conserved cysteine through the conserved F or W. D genes are given only for firm matches. A clone size is listed for some rows: how often the clone was seen (once, few, many), or a class if it is expanded.

length | J | size | D | V | CDR3 | DNA
14 | TRBJ2-7 | many | - | TRBV7-3 | CASSPSPGLYEQYF | TGTGCCAGCAGCCCGTCTCCGGGACTTTACGAGCAGTACTTC
14 | TRBJ2-7 | many | TRBD2 | TRBV30 | CAWSRAGLAYEQYF | TGTGCCTGGAGCAGGGCAGGACTAGCCTACGAGCAGTACTTC
12 | TRBJ2-3 | many | - | TRBV18 | CASSPTGDTQYF | TGTGCCAGCTCACCCACGGGTGATACGCAGTATTTT
14 | TRBJ2-1 | few | - | TRBV24-1 | CATSDLLRDNEQFF | TGTGCCACCAGTGATTTGCTCAGGGACAATGAGCAGTTCTTC
17 | TRBJ2-1 | - | TRBD2 | TRBV7-2 | CASSPRTSGAPRNEQFF | TGTGCCAGCAGCCCACGGACTAGCGGGGCCCCTAGAAATGAGCAGTTCTTC
14 | TRBJ2-7 | - | - | TRBV20-1 | CSALDSRPSYEQYF | TGCAGTGCTCTAGACTCACGACCATCTTACGAGCAGTACTTC
15 | TRBJ1-1 | many | - | TRBV18 | CASSSQGTSWTEAFF | TGTGCCAGCTCATCGCAGGGGACCAGTTGGACTGAAGCTTTCTTT
14 | TRBJ1-1 | - | - | TRBV2 | CASSERRGWTEAFF | TGTGCCAGCAGTGAACGTCGGGGGTGGACTGAAGCTTTCTTT
14 | TRBJ1-3 | - | TRBD1 | TRBV12-3/TRBV12-4 | CASSPTGGPDTIYF | TGTGCCAGCAGTCCGACAGGGGGGCCGGACACCATATATTTT
14 | TRBJ2-5 | - | TRBD1 | TRBV5-1 | CASSSGQGLETQYF | TGCGCCAGCAGCTCGGGACAGGGTTTAGAGACCCAGTACTTC
14 | TRBJ2-1 | - | - | TRBV29-1 | CSVEGGSSYNEQFF | TGCAGCGTGGAAGGGGGAAGCTCCTACAATGAGCAGTTCTTC
16 | TRBJ2-1 | few | - | TRBV5-6 | CASSSSTASSYNEQFF | TGTGCCAGCAGCTCGTCGACAGCGAGCTCCTACAATGAGCAGTTCTTC
15 | TRBJ2-5 | - | TRBD1 | TRBV30 | CAWSLGQGSLETQYF | TGTGCCTGGAGCTTGGGACAGGGTTCTTTGGAGACCCAGTACTTC
12 | TRBJ2-7 | - | - | TRBV20-1 | CSAPPKVDEQYF | TGCAGTGCTCCACCGAAGGTCGACGAGCAGTACTTC
14 | TRBJ2-1 | - | TRBD2 | TRBV5-1 | CASATGTTGNEQFF | TGCGCCAGCGCTACCGGGACTACAGGCAATGAGCAGTTCTTC
14 | TRBJ2-1 | many | - | TRBV27 | CASSAGLNYNEQFF | TGTGCCAGCAGCGCGGGACTTAATTACAATGAGCAGTTCTTC
13 | TRBJ2-3 | few | - | TRBV27 | CASNRAKADTQYF | TGTGCCAGCAACCGAGCCAAGGCAGATACGCAGTATTTT
14 | TRBJ2-3 | many | - | TRBV27 | CASSLGRPSDTQYF | TGTGCCAGCAGTTTGGGTAGGCCATCAGATACGCAGTATTTT
15 | TRBJ1-4 | many | TRBD1 | TRBV7-9 | CASSGTGTGVEKLFF | TGTGCCAGCAGCGGTACCGGGACAGGGGTTGAAAAACTGTTTTTT
15 | TRBJ1-2 | - | - | TRBV20-1 | CSAPPRAGENYGYTF | TGCAGTGCCCCCCCCCGGGCAGGGGAAAATTATGGCTACACCTTC
17 | TRBJ2-1 | many | TRBD2 | TRBV18 | CASSPRLAGQNGNEQFF | TGTGCCAGCTCACCACGACTAGCAGGCCAGAATGGGAATGAGCAGTTCTTC
14 | TRBJ2-7 | - | - | TRBV20-1 | CSARDRRSSREQYF | TGCAGTGCTAGAGATCGTCGCAGCTCTAGAGAGCAGTACTTC
13 | TRBJ2-7 | few | - | TRBV13 | CASSLKDTYEQYF | TGTGCCAGCAGCTTGAAGGATACCTACGAGCAGTACTTC
14 | TRBJ2-7 | few | - | TRBV9 | CASSVEPSSYEQYF | TGTGCCAGCAGCGTAGAACCGTCCTCCTACGAGCAGTACTTC
14 | TRBJ2-2 | - | TRBD1 | TRBV29-1 | CSVGTGVFTGELFF | TGCAGCGTCGGGACAGGAGTGTTCACCGGGGAGCTGTTTTTT
16 | TRBJ2-7 | many | - | TRBV11-2 | CASSLDGAGWDYEQYF | TGTGCCAGCAGCTTAGACGGGGCAGGGTGGGACTACGAGCAGTACTTC
15 | TRBJ2-1 | - | - | TRBV6-1 | CASSEALLSYNEQFF | TGTGCCAGCAGTGAAGCGTTACTCTCCTACAATGAGCAGTTCTTC
13 | TRBJ2-7 | few | - | TRBV7-9 | CASSPPGFIEQYF | TGTGCCAGCAGCCCTCCGGGGTTTATCGAGCAGTACTTC
12 | TRBJ2-7 | many | - | TRBV12-3/TRBV12-4 | CASSPSPDDQYF | TGTGCCAGCAGTCCATCCCCTGACGACCAGTACTTC
14 | TRBJ1-6 | - | - | TRBV9 | CASSDGGFNSPLHF | TGTGCCAGCAGCGACGGGGGATTTAATTCACCCCTCCACTTT
16 | TRBJ2-1 | many | TRBD2 | TRBV2 | CASSRLAGGSLNEQFF | TGTGCCAGCAGCCGACTAGCGGGAGGAAGTCTGAATGAGCAGTTCTTC
12 | TRBJ2-1 | - | - | TRBV2 | CASSDSPGQQFF | TGTGCCAGCAGTGACTCACCGGGCCAGCAGTTCTTC
15 | TRBJ2-1 | few | - | TRBV27 | CASSLGRPTYNEQFF | TGTGCCAGCAGTTTGGGGAGGCCTACCTACAATGAGCAGTTCTTC
14 | TRBJ1-2 | many | - | TRBV6-2/TRBV6-3 | CASRRRTANYGYTF | TGTGCCAGCAGGAGAAGGACGGCTAACTATGGCTACACCTTC
13 | TRBJ2-6 | - | - | TRBV27 | CASSLFGANVPTF | TGTGCCAGCAGTTTATTCGGGGCCAACGTCCCGACTTTC
15 | TRBJ2-7 | - | - | TRBV28 | CASSLTGALSYEQYF | TGTGCCAGCAGCCTAACGGGGGCGTTATCCTACGAGCAGTACTTC
15 | TRBJ2-1 | - | - | TRBV19 | CASSIQQSSYNEQFF | TGTGCCAGTAGTATCCAACAGAGCTCCTACAATGAGCAGTTCTTC
14 | TRBJ2-2 | - | - | TRBV7-6 | CASSARVEAGELFF | TGTGCCAGCAGCGCCAGGGTAGAGGCCGGGGAGCTGTTTTTT